This T cell receptor (beta chain) was recovered during a study of early T cells in non-severe SARS-CoV-2 infection. Germline trimming cut 3 bases from V and 0 bases from J; bases unmatched to any gene: 10. The CDR3 contains 17 residues. This clonotype was seen repeatedly, ten times or more. Unique molecular identifiers tagged individual cDNA molecules. TCRdb re-derived calls from the 5' RACE reads in MiXCR, one entry per CDR3 protein. The data hold more than 20,000 distinct CDR3 sequences, with 5% to 6% observed a single time. Sequences were derived from whole blood, sampled at baseline. The rearrangement uses TRBV23-1 and TRBJ1-2, with TRBD1 identical over 7 bases. TRBV23-1 is classed as an ORF, of uncertain function. The sequence derives from an adult who was a healthcare worker with PCR-confirmed SARS-CoV-2 infection or an uninfected control (not recorded which). The CDR3 DNA sequence: TGCGCCAGCAGTCATCCGGGACAGAGGCCCCCTAACTATGGCTACACCTTC. Translation gives CASSHPGQRPPNYGYTF.